Sequencing of this TCR beta chain was carried out in a study of blood T cell repertoires in COVID-19. About the research overall: Acute and convalescent COVID-19 samples came from the United States, Italy and Spain. PBMCs, B-cell-depleted T cells, or T cells were the source of the cDNA or gDNA that made up the material.

Generated by immunoSEQ multiplex PCR, the TCRdb table keeps only in-frame clones and is missing some. The table has roughly 57,000 clones, about three quarters seen once. The material sequenced was peripheral blood. The source of this sequence is a man in his 70s with active or convalescent COVID-19.

The CDR3 DNA follows: TGTGCCAGCAGGACAGGGGGCGACCAGCCCCAGCATTTT. Amino acid sequence: CASRTGGDQPQHF. V gene TRBV6-6 combines with J gene TRBJ1-5; 10 bases line up with TRBD1. The germline CDR1 and CDR2 sequences are MNHNY and SVGAGI (reference sequence). V lost 6 bases, J lost 7 bases, and 3 bases stayed unmatched. The CDR3 length is 13 residues.